Presented here are 32 T cell receptor beta chains from one specimen sequenced in a study of molecular identifiers for immune sequencing clone quantification. Using its own MiXCR run on the PCR reads, TCRdb lists one record per CDR3 protein. The sample consists of approximately 63,000 distinct CDR3 sequences, 19% of them appearing once. The sample comprised naive CD8+ T cells from blood, with Jurkat cell RNA spiked in. Described subset: FACS-sorted CD8+CD4-CCR7+CD45RA+ naive T cells. The origin of the receptors is a human donor in good health. Some libraries in this study had Jurkat cell RNA spiked in.

The gene calls are TRBV7-9 and TRBJ2-5, with D unresolved. CDR1 SEHNR and CDR2 FQNEAQ come from the germline V gene (reference sequence). Between the trimmed V and J ends, which lost 8 bases and 4 bases, there was a span of 11 bases. The CDR3 spans 12 residues. CDR3 loop: CASSESVETQYF. The DNA of the CDR3 is TGTGCCAGCTCCGAATCGGTAGAGACCCAGTACTTC.

The V gene is TRBV7-9, the J gene TRBJ1-5; the D is unclear. CDR3 length: 14 amino acids. Trimming took off 4 bases at V and 7 bases at J, with 14 bases between the two ends. CDR1 is SEHNR and CDR2 is FQNEAQ in the germline V gene (reference sequence). CDR3 sequence reads: CASSSSRAKQPQHF. The CDR3 DNA sequence: TGTGCCAGCAGCTCGAGCCGGGCTAAGCAGCCCCAGCATTTT.

This clonotype has just a few counts. A single base separates this from a much larger clone, so it may be a read error. The conserved phenylalanine or tryptophan normally closing the CDR3 is absent here, so this likely arose from a read error. The V and J genes are TRBV6-5 and TRBJ2-7; 8 bases agree with TRBD2. The CDR3 sequence is 12 residues long. Germline V gene data show CDR1 as MNHEY and CDR2 as SVGAGI. V lost 5 bases to trimming and J lost 6 bases; unmatched junction nucleotides: 3. DNA for the CDR3: TGTGCCAGCAGTCCAGGGACTAGCGAGCAGTACCTC. This gives the protein CASSPGTSEQYL.

This clonotype has ten or more counts. J is TRBJ2-3 and V is TRBV20-1, with a weak D call TRBD2 (5 bases). V lost 1 base to trimming and J lost 1 base, with 12 bases between them. In germline, CDR1 is DFQATT, CDR2 SNEGSKA (reference sequence). This CDR3 region has 15 residues. CDR3 coding DNA: TGCAGTGCTAGAGTTAGGAGGTTGCGCACAGATACGCAGTATTTT. This codes for CSARVRRLRTDTQYF.

Details on this clonotype: A much larger clonotype is one base distant, so this may be a read error. This rearrangement joins TRBV6-6 to TRBJ2-5; no firm D call. Looked up from germline, CDR1 is MNHNY and CDR2 is SVGAGI (reference sequence). Trimming removed 2 bases at V and 3 bases at J, with 10 bases between. The CDR3 is 14 amino acids. The CDR3 nucleotides read TGTGCCAGCAGTTACGCCGTAGGGAAAGAGACCCAGTACTTC. It is translated as CASSYAVGKETQYF.

As to this clonotype: A clone one base away is much larger, so this may be a read error. V usage is TRBV2 and J usage is TRBJ2-7; TRBD1 aligns across 8 bases. This CDR3 comprises 15 residues. Per the germline V gene, CDR1 is SNHLY and CDR2 is FYNNEI. CDR3 amino acids: CVSSSTGGTSEEQYF. For the CDR3, the DNA is TGTGTCAGCAGTTCCACAGGGGGTACCTCCGAGGAGCAGTACTTC.

This clonotype was detected many times. The rearrangement links TRBV27 to TRBJ2-3, with D maybe TRBD2 (5 bases). CDR1 MNHEY and CDR2 SMNVEV come from the germline V gene (reference sequence). V lost 3 bases, J lost 4 bases, and 8 bases lay in between. The CDR3 has 13 residues. The CDR3 sequence is CASSFARADTQYF. The DNA of the CDR3 is TGTGCCAGCAGTTTTGCGCGGGCAGATACGCAGTATTTT.

This clonotype was seen repeatedly, ten times or more. The chain is built from TRBV30 and TRBJ2-7; tentative D call: TRBD1 (6 bases). V lost 0 bases and J lost 0, with 9 bases in between. The CDR3 runs to 14 residues. Germline V gives CDR1 GTSNPN, CDR2 SVGIG (reference sequence). For the CDR3, the DNA is TGTGCCTGGAGTGTACGGGACAACTCCTACGAGCAGTACTTC. The encoded protein is CAWSVRDNSYEQYF.

This clonotype was picked up many times. The J gene is TRBJ1-1, the V gene TRBV6-6; the D gene is possibly TRBD1 (5 bases). CDR3 length equals 13 residues. Trimming cost V 5 bases and J 4 bases, with 11 bases left between them. The germline gives CDR1 MNHNY, CDR2 SVGAGI (reference sequence). In nucleotides, the CDR3 is TGTGCCAGCAGTGTCGGGGCTGGCACTGAAGCTTTCTTT. Its translation is CASSVGAGTEAFF.

This clonotype was found many times. The V gene is TRBV6-6, the J gene TRBJ2-4, with 10 bases fitting TRBD2. The V segment lost 10 bases and the J segment 3 bases; nucleotides outside the gene matches: 33. The CDR3 is made up of 23 amino acids. Germline loops: CDR1 MNHNY, CDR2 SVGAGI (reference sequence). The CDR3 reads CATQSRQEPVVSSGSVGKNIQYF. The CDR3 DNA reads TGTGCCACCCAGAGTCGGCAAGAACCCGTGGTGTCTAGCGGGAGTGTTGGCAAAAACATTCAGTACTTC.

This clonotype was picked up a small number of times. The rearrangement links TRBV5-1 to TRBJ2-1; possibly TRBD1 for D (5 bases). Germline V gene sequence: CDR1 SGHRS, CDR2 YFSETQ. The ends were cut back, 1 base at V and 6 bases at J, with 11 bases in the middle. The CDR3 consists of 14 residues. The CDR3, as DNA: TGCGCCAGCAGCTTGTCACTGGGGCGCAATGAGCAGTTCTTC. Residues: CASSLSLGRNEQFF.

This clonotype occurred many times. The DNA for the CDR3 is TGTGCCAGCAGTTCCGAGACAGGCTTAACTGAAGCTTTCTTT. Its protein product is CASSSETGLTEAFF. The gene calls are TRBV6-2 or TRBV6-3 and TRBJ1-1; TRBD1 is a possible D gene (6 bases). This CDR3 contains 14 residues. Trimming took 4 bases from V and 5 from J, leaving 14 bases between them. Per the germline V gene, CDR1 is MNHEY and CDR2 is SVGEGT.

In this sample, this clonotype turned up once. The CDR3 here is CASSLLAAIIPASEFF. The CDR3, as DNA: TGTGCCAGCAGTTTACTGGCGGCCATAATCCCGGCTAGCGAGTTCTTC. The chain uses TRBV12-3 or TRBV12-4 and TRBJ2-1; D is possibly TRBD2 (6 bases). CDR3 size: 16 residues. V lost 2 bases to trimming and J lost 14 bases, with 25 bases between them.

The sample holds many counts of this clonotype. The genes are TRBV6-1 and TRBJ2-7, with TRBD2 matching 8 bases. The CDR3 length is 14 residues. V gave up 3 bases and J gave up 3 bases; unmatched junction bases: 4. Germline CDR1 is MNHNS and CDR2 is SASEGT. The chain's CDR3 is CASSDLAGDYEQYF. Here the CDR3 DNA reads TGTGCCAGCAGTGATCTAGCGGGTGACTACGAGCAGTACTTC.

The chain has TRBV6-5 and TRBJ2-1; a weak D match, TRBD2 (5 bases). CDR1 is MNHEY and CDR2 is SVGAGI in the germline V gene. V was shortened by 4 bases and J by 8 bases, with 21 bases between the two germline ends. The CDR3 contains 16 residues. In nucleotides, the CDR3 is TGTGCCAGCAGTTCCGAGGACCTACGGGATACTTATGAGCAGTTCTTC. Protein sequence: CASSSEDLRDTYEQFF.

A single count supports this clonotype. A read error may explain this, as a much larger clone is one base away. The gene calls are TRBV25-1 and TRBJ2-1; a possible D gene is TRBD1 (5 bases). V lost 2 bases to trimming and J lost 15 bases, with 11 bases between them. Germline V gene lookup returns CDR1 MGHDK and CDR2 SYGVNS. The CDR3 is 11 amino acids. The CDR3 DNA sequence: TGTGCCAGCAGTGAAAGTGCAGGGCGGTTCTTC. Its translation: CASSESAGRFF.

This clonotype was found many times. The chain couples TRBV7-6 to TRBJ2-2; 7 bases align to TRBD2. The CDR3 has 15 residues. The V and J ends lost 5 bases and 4 bases, in that order; junction bases with no gene match: 7. Germline CDR1 is SGHVS and CDR2 is FNYEAQ. CDR3 protein: CASSPAGRSTGELFF. CDR3 DNA: TGTGCCAGCAGCCCAGCGGGACGGTCCACCGGGGAGCTGTTTTTT.

This clonotype was recorded once. This may arise from a read error, as a much more abundant clone is one base away. The V call is TRBV9, the J call TRBJ2-3; 8 nucleotides match TRBD2. Trimming took 2 bases from V and 4 from J; bases not matched to a gene: 9. The CDR3 has 16 amino acids. CDR1 is SGDLS and CDR2 is YYNGEE in the germline V gene. The CDR3 spells CASSVASGWIADTQYF. CDR3 nucleotide sequence: TGTGCCAGCAGCGTCGCTAGCGGGTGGATCGCAGATACGCAGTATTTT.

This clonotype has a count of ten or more. The chain employs TRBV12-3 or TRBV12-4 and TRBJ2-3; 8 positions match TRBD2. V gave up 2 bases and J gave up 1 base; unmatched junction bases: 8. The CDR3 runs 17 residues. This chain's CDR3 is CASSLTSGRSGTDTQYF. The CDR3 nucleotides read TGTGCCAGCAGTTTAACGAGCGGGAGATCAGGCACAGATACGCAGTATTTT.

Concerning this clonotype: A read error is possible here, since a much larger clone lies one base away. This chain uses TRBV9 with TRBJ2-4; possibly TRBD1 for D (5 bases). The CDR3 has 15 amino acids. CDR1 is SGDLS and CDR2 is YYNGEE in the germline V gene. Trimming removed 7 bases from V and 0 bases from J, with 14 bases in between. In DNA form, the CDR3 reads TGTGCCAGCGGCTACGACAGCCTAGCCAAAAACATTCAGTACTTC. Translated, it gives CASGYDSLAKNIQYF.

At least ten counts were recorded for this clonotype. This sequence joins TRBV20-1 and TRBJ2-1; either TRBD1 or TRBD2 may supply D (5 bases each). The V gene's germline CDR1 is DFQATT and CDR2 SNEGSKA (reference sequence). The CDR3 runs to 14 residues. The germline V and J ends were trimmed by 3 bases and 0 bases, with 9 bases remaining between them. The CDR3 here is CSARRGDSYNEQFF. As DNA, the CDR3 is TGCAGTGCTAGGAGGGGTGACTCCTACAATGAGCAGTTCTTC.

This clonotype was observed at least ten times. This chain connects TRBV13 to TRBJ1-1; D is uncertain. The germline V gene encodes CDR1 PRHDT and CDR2 FYEKMQ (reference sequence). The CDR3 has 15 amino acids. The V end was cut by 4 bases, the J end by 2 bases, with 14 bases between. CDR3 coding DNA: TGTGCCAGCAGCTCGTGGGCCACAACAAACACTGAAGCTTTCTTT. Amino acid sequence: CASSSWATTNTEAFF.

The sample holds many counts of this clonotype. The chain employs TRBV12-3 or TRBV12-4 and TRBJ2-7, with a weak D call TRBD1 (5 bases). Trimming took off 3 bases at V and 4 bases at J, with 7 bases between the two ends. There are 12 residues in the CDR3. The CDR3 nucleotides are TGTGCCAGCAGTTTCCAGGGTTACGAGCAGTACTTC. Protein: CASSFQGYEQYF.

This clonotype was seen ten or more times. The V call is TRBV11-2, the J call TRBJ2-7, with 9 bases that match TRBD1. Germline-derived CDR1 and CDR2 are SGHAT and FQNNGV. V lost 2 bases and J lost 3; bases outside the gene matches: 2. The length of the CDR3 is 14 residues. The CDR3 loop reads CASSLTGQGYEQYF. DNA of the CDR3: TGTGCCAGCAGCTTAACGGGACAGGGCTACGAGCAGTACTTC.

This clonotype has at least ten counts. This sequence joins TRBV4-2 and TRBJ1-4; D might be TRBD1 (6 bases). Germline V gene sequence: CDR1 LGHNA, CDR2 YNFKEQ. This CDR3 contains 13 residues. Trimming pared 0 bases from V and 12 bases from J, leaving 11 bases between. The CDR3 is CASSQEGGRELFF. CDR3 bases: TGTGCCAGCAGCCAAGAGGGGGGCAGAGAACTGTTTTTT.

At least ten counts were recorded for this clonotype. V usage is TRBV11-2 and J usage is TRBJ1-3; 8 positions agree with TRBD1. Germline V gene sequence: CDR1 SGHAT, CDR2 FQNNGV. The J segment lost 0 bases and the V segment lost 1 base, leaving 11 bases of the junction unmatched. The CDR3 is 19 amino acids. In DNA, the CDR3 is TGTGCCAGCAGCTTAGTCTACGGGACAGGTGCCCTCTCTGGAAACACCATATATTTT. This translates into CASSLVYGTGALSGNTIYF.

Notes on this clonotype: A read error may explain this, as a much larger clone is one base away. The V and J genes are TRBV12-3 or TRBV12-4 and TRBJ1-1; D ambiguous. There are 11 residues in the CDR3. CDR3 nucleotide sequence: TGTGCCAGCAGTTCACCCGGGGAAGCTCTCTTT. Translating gives CASSSPGEALF.

Many counts were recorded for this clonotype. The rearrangement joins TRBV20-1 to TRBJ1-1, with D possibly TRBD1 on 6 matching bases. The germline V gene encodes CDR1 DFQATT and CDR2 SNEGSKA (reference sequence). The CDR3 has 18 amino acids. Deletions cut 0 bases from V and 4 bases from J, with 24 bases between. The DNA for the CDR3 is TGCAGTGCTAGAGATCTTGGAGGGGGAAGGACCAGACGCACTGAAGCTTTCTTT. This encodes CSARDLGGGRTRRTEAFF.

With respect to this clonotype: Compared with germline, one end of the junction differs, possibly owing to a read error. V and J are TRBV7-9 and TRBJ2-7; 10 bases line up with TRBD1. The CDR3 is 15 residues long. The V gene's germline CDR1 is SEHNR and CDR2 FQNEAQ (reference sequence). As DNA, the CDR3 is TGTGCCAGCAGCTCAACCGGGACAGGGGTAGACGAGCGGTACTTC. It yields the protein CASSSTGTGVDERYF.

This clonotype appeared many times. The CDR3 sequence: CASSQVSRAPWGQHF. The CDR3 nucleotides are TGCGCCAGCAGCCAAGTGTCCAGGGCACCCTGGGGCCAGCATTTT. The genes are TRBV4-1 and TRBJ1-5; TRBD1 might be the D (5 bases). CDR1 and CDR2 (germline): MGHRA, YSYEKL. The CDR3 spans 15 residues. The germline V and J ends were trimmed by 1 base and 12 bases, with 19 bases remaining between them.

This clonotype was recorded at least ten times. V usage is TRBV29-1 and J usage is TRBJ2-7; weak D call: TRBD2 (6 bases). CDR1 is SQVTM and CDR2 is ANQGSEA in the germline V gene. CDR3 length: 12 amino acids. V was cut by 3 bases and J by 4 bases, with 10 bases left in between. Written as DNA, the CDR3 is TGCAGCGTTGACGAGGGGAGGTACGAGCAGTACTTC. Translation gives CSVDEGRYEQYF.

This clonotype was observed a few times. In DNA form, the CDR3 reads TGTGCCAGCAGCCAAGGCGACCCCTACGAGCAGTACTTC. Its protein is CASSQGDPYEQYF. The chain uses TRBV3-1 and TRBJ2-7; D is undetermined. Trimming stripped 1 base from V and 2 bases from J, with 6 bases between. Per the germline V gene, CDR1 is LGHDT and CDR2 is YNNKEL (reference sequence). There are 13 residues in the CDR3.